This T cell receptor (beta chain) originates from a study of CD8 T cells in Susac syndrome. It was healthy donors who served as the controls, matched for age and sex. Negative isolation was applied to CD8+ and CD4+ T cells, and FACS enrichment was applied to TEMRA cells. V was cut by 7 bases and J by 5 bases, with 15 bases left in between. Germline V lookup: CDR1 SGHRS, CDR2 YFSETQ. CDR3 length equals 13 residues. Reverse transcription of about 0.5 to 1 ug RNA was carried out with random hexamers. TCRdb recomputed calls from the immunoSEQ multiplex PCR reads with MiXCR, one row per CDR3 protein. The sample includes about 160,000 distinct CDR3 sequences, just over 90% seen only once; the top ten take 0.08%.

The chain carries TRBV5-1 and TRBJ2-5; perhaps TRBD1 as D (5 bases). The sequencing input was CD4+ T cells from PBMCs. The clonotype originates from a human donor in good health. The DNA for the CDR3 is TGCGCCAGCGGGCCGGGCAGGGTCGAGACCCAGTACTTC. Translated: CASGPGRVETQYF.